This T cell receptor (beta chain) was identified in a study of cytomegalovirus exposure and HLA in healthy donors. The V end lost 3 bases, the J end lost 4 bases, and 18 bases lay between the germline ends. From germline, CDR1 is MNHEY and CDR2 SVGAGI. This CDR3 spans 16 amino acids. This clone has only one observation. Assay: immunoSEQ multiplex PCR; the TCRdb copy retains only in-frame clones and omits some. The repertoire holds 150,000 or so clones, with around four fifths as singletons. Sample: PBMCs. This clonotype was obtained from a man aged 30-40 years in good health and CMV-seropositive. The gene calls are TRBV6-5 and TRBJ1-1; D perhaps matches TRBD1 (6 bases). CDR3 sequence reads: CASSYGGGGLGTEAFF. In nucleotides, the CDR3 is TGTGCCAGCAGTTATGGTGGGGGGGGGCTGGGCACTGAAGCTTTCTTT.